Listed below are T cell receptor beta chains from one sample, sequenced in a study of blood T cell repertoires in COVID-19. The repertoire was sequenced with immunoSEQ multiplex PCR; TCRdb's copy has only in-frame clones and lacks some. Of about 70,000 clones in the sample, about 90% were seen once. The sequenced sample was peripheral blood. These receptors all stem from a man aged 45-65 years with active COVID-19. Both conserved end residues are part of each CDR3. The D gene is left open where the match is weak. Some rows mark clone size as missing; the rest say once, few, many or name a class of expanded clone.

>-|TRBJ2-1|TRBV27|-
TGTGCCAGCAGTTTACACAGGGCCAGCGAGCAGTTCTTC
CASSLHRASEQFF
>-|TRBJ2-7|TRBV7-2|-
TGTGCCAGCAGCCGTACTGGGACTGGCTACGAGCAGTACTTC
CASSRTGTGYEQYF
>once|TRBJ1-4|TRBV19|-
TGTGCCAGTAGTATAGATGCTGGAGTGGGCAGGGAACTGTTTTTT
CASSIDAGVGRELFF
>-|TRBJ2-7|TRBV7-2|-
TGTGCCAGCAGACCAGGGGGGAGCTCCTACGAGCAGTACTTC
CASRPGGSSYEQYF
>-|TRBJ1-1|TRBV18|TRBD1
TGTGCCAGCTCACCTGGGGACAGGGGCTACACTGAAGCTTTCTTT
CASSPGDRGYTEAFF
>-|TRBJ1-4|TRBV2|-
TGTGCCAGCAGCGCCCGGGACACGGTTTGGAAAGGACTGTTTTTT
CASSARDTVWKGLFF
>-|TRBJ2-6|TRBV9|TRBD2
TGTGCCAGCAGCGTAGGGGGGAGGGCGATAGGGGCCAACGTCCTGACTTTC
CASSVGGRAIGANVLTF
>-|TRBJ2-2|TRBV9|-
TGTGCCAGCAGCGTAGCCAGAATCACCGGGGAGCTGTTTTTT
CASSVARITGELFF
>-|TRBJ2-4|TRBV11-3|-
TGTGCCAGCAGCCCTCGTCATGTGACTCTTCCTTCCAAAATTCAGTACTTC
CASSPRHVTLPSKIQYF
>-|TRBJ1-1|TRBV7-2|-
TGTGCCAGCAGCTTAGATCCAGGGATGAACACTGAAGCTTTCTTT
CASSLDPGMNTEAFF
>few|TRBJ1-2|TRBV2|TRBD1
TGTGCCAGCAGTGAGGGACAGGGTAACTATGGCTACACCTTC
CASSEGQGNYGYTF
>-|TRBJ1-2|TRBV19|-
TGTGCCAGTAGTACCCTAGACGGCAACTATGGCTACACCTTC
CASSTLDGNYGYTF
>-|TRBJ2-7|TRBV3-1/TRBV3-2|TRBD2
TGTGCCAGCAGCCAAGATAAAGTCAAAAGCGGGAGGTTGGGCCACGAGCAGTACTTC
CASSQDKVKSGRLGHEQYF
>few|TRBJ1-2|TRBV7-8|TRBD1
TGTGCCAGCAGCACCGCGACAGGGTCAGGTGGCTACACCTTC
CASSTATGSGGYTF
>-|TRBJ2-5|TRBV7-9|TRBD2
TGTGCCAGCAGCCAGAGGGCGACTAGCGGGGAGCTAGAGACCCAGTACTTC
CASSQRATSGELETQYF
>-|TRBJ2-5|TRBV5-6|TRBD2
TGTGCCAGCAGCTTGCTGACTAGCTGGTCCCCCTCGGAGACCCAGTACTTC
CASSLLTSWSPSETQYF
>few|TRBJ1-5|TRBV2|-
TGTGCCAGCATAGGGGCACCGGGCCTACCCCAGCATTTT
CASIGAPGLPQHF
>-|TRBJ2-7|TRBV7-9|-
TGTGCCAGCAGCTTAGGGGTCAGAGGGGAGCAGTACTTC
CASSLGVRGEQYF
>-|TRBJ1-1|TRBV7-3|-
TGTGCCAGCAGCTTTACAGGGCCTGCGACTGAAGCTTTCTTT
CASSFTGPATEAFF
>-|TRBJ1-5|TRBV6-2/TRBV6-3|-
TGTGCCAGCAGTTACCTTTCCCAGCCCCAGCATTTT
CASSYLSQPQHF
>-|TRBJ1-4|TRBV18|-
TGTGCCAGCTCACCACCATGGGCCAGAACTAATGAAAAACTGTTTTTT
CASSPPWARTNEKLFF
>-|TRBJ2-3|TRBV19|TRBD2
TGTGCCAGTGGGGGGGGTTCATACACAGATACGCAGTATTTT
CASGGGSYTDTQYF